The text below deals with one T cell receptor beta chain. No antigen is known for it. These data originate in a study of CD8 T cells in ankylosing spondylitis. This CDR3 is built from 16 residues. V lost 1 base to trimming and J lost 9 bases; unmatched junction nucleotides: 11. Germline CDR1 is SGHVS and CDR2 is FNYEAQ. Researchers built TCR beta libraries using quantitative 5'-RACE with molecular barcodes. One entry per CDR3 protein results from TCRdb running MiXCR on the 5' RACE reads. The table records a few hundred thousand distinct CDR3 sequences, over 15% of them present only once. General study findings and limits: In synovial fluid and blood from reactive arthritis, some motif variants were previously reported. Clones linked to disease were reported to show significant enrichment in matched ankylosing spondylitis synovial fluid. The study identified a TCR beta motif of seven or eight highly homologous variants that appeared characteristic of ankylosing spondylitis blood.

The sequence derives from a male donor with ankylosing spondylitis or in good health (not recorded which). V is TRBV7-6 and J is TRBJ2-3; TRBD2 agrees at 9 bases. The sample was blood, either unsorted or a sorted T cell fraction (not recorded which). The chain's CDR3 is CASSLVPSGAGGTQYF. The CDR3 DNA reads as TGTGCCAGCAGCTTAGTCCCTAGCGGGGCGGGAGGCACGCAGTATTTT.